The 8 T cell receptor beta chains in this list originate from one sample, sequenced in a study of response to subunit inactivated influenza vaccine. TCRdb re-derived calls from the RT-PCR reads in MiXCR, one entry per CDR3 protein. The top ten clones hold around 14% of a sample with about 500,000 distinct CDR3 sequences, under 8.5% of them seen once. This material consisted of PBMCs from blood, taken approximately 25 months after vaccination. These receptors were obtained from a man between 50 and 75 years old who received an inactivated influenza vaccine.

This clonotype was observed many times. This sequence joins TRBV5-1 and TRBJ2-7, with 7 bases that match TRBD1. The length of the CDR3 is 14 residues. With V trimmed by 4 bases and J by 3 bases, 7 bases remained unmatched. The V gene's germline CDR1 is SGHRS and CDR2 YFSETQ. CDR3 in amino acids: CASSREGQSYEQYF. CDR3 DNA sequence: TGCGCCAGCAGCCGAGAGGGACAGAGCTACGAGCAGTACTTC.

CDR3 region: CASSLSQGIFDEQFF. The CDR3 DNA follows: TGTGCCAGCAGCTTGTCACAGGGGATCTTTGATGAGCAGTTCTTC. This sequence joins TRBV7-2 and TRBJ2-1; 7 bases fit TRBD1. Per the germline V gene, CDR1 is SGHTA and CDR2 is FQGNSA. The CDR3 consists of 15 residues. With V trimmed by 3 bases and J by 8 bases, 10 bases remained unmatched.

This clonotype was detected ten times or more. This chain joins TRBV5-1 and TRBJ2-5; D call uncertain. Looked up from germline, CDR1 is SGHRS and CDR2 is YFSETQ. V shed 5 bases and J shed 1 base, with 9 bases lying between them. There are 13 residues in the CDR3. The CDR3 sequence is CASRVESQETQYF. In nucleotides, the CDR3 is TGCGCCAGCAGGGTGGAGAGCCAAGAGACCCAGTACTTC.

In this sample, this clonotype turned up a few times. In DNA form, the CDR3 reads TGCAGCGTGGTGGGGGGCGGGAGGGCCAACAATGAGCAGTTCTTC. Its protein is CSVVGGGRANNEQFF. This chain links TRBV29-1 with TRBJ2-1; 9 bases fit TRBD2. In germline, CDR1 is SQVTM, CDR2 ANQGSEA. This CDR3 contains 15 residues. V trimming: 6 bases; J trimming: 5 bases; junction bases outside the gene matches: 11.

This sequence joins TRBV6-5 and TRBJ1-4; TRBD1 matches at 10 bases. The CDR3 runs 16 residues. Losses at the gene ends were 0 bases for V and 8 bases for J; bases not matched to a gene: 6. From germline, CDR1 is MNHEY and CDR2 SVGAGI. The CDR3 loop is CASSYSSGQGTEKLFF. CDR3 nucleotide sequence: TGTGCCAGCAGTTACTCCTCGGGACAGGGGACGGAAAAACTGTTTTTT.

This clonotype was seen repeatedly, ten times or more. The V gene is TRBV5-5, the J gene TRBJ2-2; TRBD2 agrees at 7 bases. V shed 4 bases and J 2 bases; nucleotides not matched to a gene: 11. This CDR3 is built from 17 residues. Germline V gene sequence: CDR1 SGHKS, CDR2 YYEKEE (reference sequence). The CDR3 nucleotides are TGTGCCAGCAGCCGGGGAGGGGCCGGAAAAAACACCGGGGAGCTGTTTTTT. This gives the protein CASSRGGAGKNTGELFF. Combining the CDR3 with reference TRBV5-5 and TRBJ2-2 gives the whole variable domain DAGVTQSPTHLIKTRGQQVTLRCSPISGHKSVSWYQQVLGQGPQFIFQYYEKEERGRGNFPDRFSARQFPNYSSELNVNALLLGDSALYLCASSRGGAGKNTGELFFGEGSRLTVL.

This clonotype came up a few times. The chain joins TRBV7-8 to TRBJ2-1, with unresolved D. Germline assignment: CDR1 SGHVS and CDR2 FQNEAQ. V was shortened by 4 bases and J by 14 bases, with 15 bases between the two germline ends. The CDR3 sequence is 12 residues long. CDR3 region: CASSSDVPKKFF. The CDR3 bases are TGTGCCAGCAGCTCTGACGTCCCCAAAAAGTTCTTC.

As to this clonotype: A read error may explain this, as a much larger clone is one base away. The rearrangement uses TRBV5-1 and TRBJ2-3; D perhaps matches TRBD2 (5 bases). The CDR3 covers 15 residues. Trimming removed 2 bases at V and 1 base at J, with 11 bases between. CDR1 is SGHRS and CDR2 is YFSETQ in the germline V gene. CDR3 bases: TGCGCCAGCAGCTTTGGAAGGAGGCGCACAGATACGCAGTATTTT. Translating it yields CASSFGRRRTDTQYF.